The present T cell receptor beta chain was sequenced within a study of OX40 agonist ivuxolimab in advanced cancers. Broadly, across the study: Ivuxolimab, which targeted the costimulatory receptor OX40 (CD134), was an agonistic, fully human IgG2 monoclonal antibody. Three dose-escalation patients achieved partial responses, one with hepatocellular carcinoma and two with cutaneous melanoma. In the dose-escalation cohort, 82.7% of patients were male, and the mean age was roughly 60 years, with a range of about 23 to 85. Intravenous ivuxolimab was administered to patients every 2 weeks at six dose levels: 0.01, 0.1, 0.3, 1.5, 3 and 10 mg/kg. Of the approximately 50 dose-escalation patients, hepatocellular carcinoma was present in 19, melanoma in approximately 15, renal cell carcinoma in 9 and head and neck cancer in 9. The monotherapy dose-escalation portion (N ≈ 52 patients) of the phase I ivuxolimab trial is reported in the paper. Prior anti-PD-1, anti-PD-L1 or anti-CTLA-4 therapy was permitted, and about two fifths of dose-escalation patients had received checkpoint inhibitors. The purpose of peripheral TCRbeta sequencing was to test whether ivuxolimab changed TCR sequence diversity and led to clonal T-cell expansion. The study at large found these results: After ivuxolimab, expanded clones were on average more numerous among CD8+ T cells than among CD4+ T cells. Low levels of normalized T-cell clonal expansion were also seen in some patients who did not respond. Which antigens the clonally expanded peripheral T cells were specific for was not determined. At doses from 0.1 to 3.0 mg/kg, clonal expansion was seen in both CD4+ and CD8+ blood T cells between baseline and week 6. Partial responders in the 0.1-3.0 mg/kg groups had among the lowest normalized peripheral clonal expansion, especially among CD8+ T cells.

To sequence the TCRbeta CDR3 region, genomic DNA was isolated from the sorted cells. The immunoSEQ Assay was used for sequencing of TCRbeta CDR3 regions. What TCRdb holds here is the immuneACCESS table cut down to in-frame rearrangements. Part of the clones is not present; checked against another copy, under half of the missing clones reflect an unresolved V gene, and the others are unexplained. The sample data list about 94,000 clones, and roughly 84% of these were observed just once. About 0.29% of the sample is taken by the ten largest. Patients with a history of autoimmune disease or receiving systemic immunosuppression were excluded from the trial. Peripheral blood for TCR sequencing was drawn from every dose cohort at baseline, at cycle 4 day 1 and at cycle 7 day 1. Samples were obtained from an open-label, multicenter, first-in-human phase I dose-escalation trial of ivuxolimab. Adults with locally advanced or metastatic melanoma, renal cell carcinoma, hepatocellular carcinoma or head and neck squamous cell carcinoma were enrolled in the trial. CD4+ and CD8+ T cells were sorted separately from peripheral blood before TCR sequencing.

V was cut back by 0 bases and J by 0 bases, leaving a gap of 26 bases between them. The germline V gene yields MGHRA for CDR1 and YSYEKL for CDR2. The CDR3 numbers 21 residues from cysteine through phenylalanine. The read is trimmed to its CDR3 DNA, 63 bases read in frame from base 1. This clone has just one count. No antigen is known for it. Within one base of it there is no much larger clone, and no base qualities were kept. This TCR derives from an adult with an advanced solid tumor such as melanoma, head and neck, liver or kidney cancer. Recombination joined TRBV4-1 with TRBJ1-1; no D gene call is confident. The input for sequencing was CD4+ or CD8+ T cells sorted from blood, taken in a trial of the OX40 agonist ivuxolimab. The nucleotide sequence reads TGCGCCAGCAGCCAAGAAGGACTGATAGGCCTAGCCCGGACCTTGAACACTGAAGCTTTCTTT. Its product reads: CASSQEGLIGLARTLNTEAFF.